This is a list of T cell receptor beta chains from one sample in a study of OX40 agonist ivuxolimab in advanced cancers. Data came from immunoSEQ multiplex PCR; TCRdb stores just in-frame clones and leaves some out. The sample lists about 35,000 clones, about four fifths occurring once. Sequenced material: CD4+ or CD8+ T cells sorted from blood, taken in a trial of the OX40 agonist ivuxolimab. The receptors originated from an adult with an advanced solid tumor such as melanoma, head and neck, liver or kidney cancer. Both conserved end residues are part of each CDR3. Fields, in order: CDR3 length, J gene, V gene, clone size, D gene, CDR3 protein, CDR3 DNA. A D gene is named only where the DNA matches it firmly. For some rows the clone size is stated as once, few or many, or as a class when expanded; others skip it.

length: 14; J: TRBJ1-1; V: TRBV7-9; size: NA; D: NA; CDR3: CASSILSGNTEAFF; DNA: TGTGCCAGCAGTATTCTGTCGGGGAACACTGAAGCTTTCTTT
length: 18; J: TRBJ2-7; V: TRBV28; size: NA; D: TRBD2; CDR3: CASSFQLGTSGSSYEQYF; DNA: TGTGCCAGCAGTTTCCAACTAGGGACTAGCGGGAGCTCCTACGAGCAGTACTTC
length: 15; J: TRBJ1-2; V: TRBV5-5; size: NA; D: TRBD1; CDR3: CASSWGQGESYGYTF; DNA: TGTGCCAGCAGCTGGGGACAGGGGGAAAGCTATGGCTACACCTTC
length: 13; J: TRBJ2-2; V: TRBV11-2; size: NA; D: NA; CDR3: CASSPTGIGELFF; DNA: TGTGCCAGCAGTCCGACTGGGATCGGGGAGCTGTTTTTT
length: 15; J: TRBJ2-7; V: TRBV4-2; size: NA; D: NA; CDR3: CASSQEGQGSYEQYF; DNA: TGTGCCAGCAGCCAAGAGGGACAAGGCTCCTACGAGCAGTACTTC
length: 16; J: TRBJ1-5; V: TRBV19; size: NA; D: NA; CDR3: CASSNSGVVGNQPQHF; DNA: TGTGCCAGTAGTAATAGCGGAGTGGTAGGCAATCAGCCCCAGCATTTT
length: 16; J: TRBJ1-5; V: TRBV12-2; size: NA; D: NA; CDR3: CASPTRDRNSNQPQHF; DNA: TGTGCAAGTCCCACCAGGGACAGGAATAGCAATCAGCCCCAGCATTTT
length: 11; J: TRBJ2-1; V: TRBV30; size: NA; D: NA; CDR3: CAYQVYNEQFF; DNA: TGTGCCTATCAGGTTTACAATGAGCAGTTCTTC
length: 14; J: TRBJ2-3; V: TRBV7-9; size: few; D: TRBD1; CDR3: CASSFAGGIDTQYF; DNA: TGTGCCAGCAGCTTCGCAGGGGGCATAGATACGCAGTATTTT
length: 13; J: TRBJ1-6; V: TRBV5-4; size: few; D: NA; CDR3: CASSWEANSPLHF; DNA: TGTGCCAGCAGCTGGGAGGCTAATTCACCCCTCCACTTT
length: 13; J: TRBJ2-5; V: TRBV5-1; size: NA; D: TRBD1; CDR3: CASSVRDRETQYF; DNA: TGCGCCAGCAGCGTCCGGGACAGGGAGACCCAGTACTTC
length: 13; J: TRBJ2-1; V: TRBV5-1; size: NA; D: NA; CDR3: CASSNPTYNEQFF; DNA: TGCGCCAGCAGCAACCCGACCTACAATGAGCAGTTCTTC
length: 16; J: TRBJ1-5; V: TRBV5-1; size: NA; D: NA; CDR3: CASSPSPGTINQPQHF; DNA: TGCGCCAGCAGCCCGAGCCCAGGGACGATCAATCAGCCCCAGCATTTT
length: 14; J: TRBJ2-5; V: TRBV7-7; size: few; D: NA; CDR3: CASSPGTAGETQYF; DNA: TGTGCTAGCAGCCCCGGGACCGCTGGGGAGACCCAGTACTTC
length: 10; J: TRBJ1-4; V: TRBV6-9; size: NA; D: NA; CDR3: CAMSGEKLFF; DNA: TGTGCCATGAGTGGGGAAAAACTGTTTTTT
length: 14; J: TRBJ1-1; V: TRBV5-6; size: NA; D: TRBD1; CDR3: CASSLGDRNTEAFF; DNA: TGTGCCAGCAGCTTGGGGGACAGGAACACTGAAGCTTTCTTT
length: 12; J: TRBJ1-2; V: TRBV2; size: NA; D: NA; CDR3: CASRGDPPGYTF; DNA: TGTGCCAGCAGGGGGGACCCACCTGGCTACACCTTC
length: 14; J: TRBJ2-3; V: TRBV10-3; size: NA; D: TRBD2; CDR3: CAIRRTSGTDTQYF; DNA: TGTGCCATCAGGCGGACTAGCGGCACAGATACGCAGTATTTT
length: 16; J: TRBJ2-4; V: TRBV27; size: once; D: NA; CDR3: CASRPIVGLAKNIQYF; DNA: TGTGCCAGCAGACCAATCGTGGGGTTAGCCAAAAACATTCAGTACTTC
length: 13; J: TRBJ2-7; V: TRBV2; size: few; D: NA; CDR3: CASRQGGSYEQYF; DNA: TGTGCCAGCCGCCAGGGGGGCTCCTACGAGCAGTACTTC
length: 14; J: TRBJ2-1; V: TRBV5-4; size: NA; D: TRBD2; CDR3: CASSIGLVGNEQFF; DNA: TGTGCCAGCAGCATAGGACTAGTGGGTAATGAGCAGTTCTTC
length: 12; J: TRBJ2-1; V: TRBV9; size: NA; D: NA; CDR3: CASSVNQEAQFF; DNA: TGTGCCAGCAGCGTAAACCAGGAGGCGCAGTTCTTC
length: 13; J: TRBJ1-2; V: TRBV6-5; size: NA; D: NA; CDR3: CASSYSGGFGYTF; DNA: TGTGCCAGCAGTTACTCGGGGGGCTTTGGCTACACCTTC
length: 14; J: TRBJ2-1; V: TRBV19; size: NA; D: NA; CDR3: CASSIASLYNEQFF; DNA: TGTGCCAGTAGTATAGCGTCCCTCTACAATGAGCAGTTCTTC
length: 14; J: TRBJ2-3; V: TRBV5-1; size: NA; D: NA; CDR3: CASSYRDFADTQYF; DNA: TGCGCCAGCAGTTACAGGGATTTCGCAGATACGCAGTATTTT
length: 15; J: TRBJ2-5; V: TRBV11-2; size: NA; D: NA; CDR3: CASSFGVGFQETQYF; DNA: TGTGCCAGCAGCTTTGGAGTGGGGTTTCAAGAGACCCAGTACTTC
length: 16; J: TRBJ2-3; V: TRBV4-1; size: NA; D: NA; CDR3: CASSQAGGANTDTQYF; DNA: TGCGCCAGCAGCCAAGCTGGGGGGGCAAACACAGATACGCAGTATTTT
length: 17; J: TRBJ1-5; V: TRBV19; size: NA; D: NA; CDR3: CASTLRGILYSNQPQHF; DNA: TGTGCCAGTACCCTCAGAGGGATCCTATATAGCAATCAGCCCCAGCATTTT
length: 19; J: TRBJ2-6; V: TRBV5-4; size: NA; D: NA; CDR3: CASRWALPGGLSGANVLTF; DNA: TGTGCCAGCAGGTGGGCTTTACCCGGGGGGCTCTCTGGGGCCAACGTCCTGACTTTC
length: 13; J: TRBJ2-3; V: TRBV5-6; size: NA; D: NA; CDR3: CASSPARQDTQYF; DNA: TGTGCCAGCAGCCCTGCAAGGCAAGATACGCAGTATTTT
length: 16; J: TRBJ2-2; V: TRBV5-1; size: NA; D: NA; CDR3: CASSLAYTGFTGELFF; DNA: TGCGCCAGCAGCTTGGCGTACACAGGTTTCACCGGGGAGCTGTTTTTT
length: 13; J: TRBJ1-1; V: TRBV11-2; size: NA; D: NA; CDR3: CASSFQSATEAFF; DNA: TGTGCCAGCAGCTTCCAGTCGGCCACTGAAGCTTTCTTT
length: 13; J: TRBJ2-7; V: TRBV29-1; size: few; D: TRBD2; CDR3: CSASTSAHYEQYF; DNA: TGCAGCGCCTCGACTAGCGCCCACTACGAGCAGTACTTC
length: 18; J: TRBJ1-5; V: TRBV27; size: NA; D: NA; CDR3: CASSFLSTGVSGNQPQHF; DNA: TGTGCCAGCAGTTTTCTATCCACTGGAGTGTCAGGCAATCAGCCCCAGCATTTT
length: 13; J: TRBJ2-2; V: TRBV10-3; size: NA; D: TRBD1; CDR3: CAIWTGEGGELFF; DNA: TGTGCCATCTGGACAGGGGAGGGCGGGGAGCTGTTTTTT
length: 13; J: TRBJ1-5; V: TRBV6-6; size: NA; D: NA; CDR3: CASSSQGNQPQHF; DNA: TGTGCCAGCAGTTCTCAGGGGAATCAGCCCCAGCATTTT
length: 16; J: TRBJ2-1; V: TRBV5-1; size: few; D: TRBD2; CDR3: CASSITSGRGSNEQFF; DNA: TGCGCCAGCAGCATTACTAGCGGGAGGGGTAGTAATGAGCAGTTCTTC